This T cell receptor beta chain came from a study of T cells after yellow fever vaccination. The CDR3 contains 14 residues. Trimming shortened V by 10 bases and J by 0 bases, and 10 bases separated the two germline ends. This clonotype has more than one count but fewer than ten. TCRdb reanalysed the 5' RACE reads using MiXCR and keeps one entry per CDR3 protein. The sample carries about 300,000 distinct CDR3 sequences, roughly 6.8% recorded once. The genes are TRBV12-3 or TRBV12-4 and TRBJ2-6; D remains ambiguous. This sequence was found in a man aged 18 to 35 who received the YFV17D yellow fever vaccine. The sequencing used PBMCs, collected roughly 46 days after the first yellow fever vaccination. CDR3 residues: CATDRSSGANVLTF. CDR3 DNA: TGTGCCACCGATCGCTCCTCTGGGGCCAACGTCCTGACTTTC.